The 5 T cell receptor beta chains reported below all come from one sample, sequenced in a study of blood T cell repertoires in COVID-19. This table comes from immunoSEQ multiplex PCR, and its TCRdb copy is limited to in-frame clones, with some not included. Of approximately 35,000 clones listed, approximately 86% are singletons. The sample consisted of peripheral blood. The origin of the receptors is a woman in her seventies with active COVID-19.

The chain joins TRBV6-5 to TRBJ2-5; D possibly corresponds to TRBD2 (6 bases). CDR3 length equals 14 residues. Germline V gene data show CDR1 as MNHEY and CDR2 as SVGAGI. V lost 4 bases, J lost 3 bases, and 12 bases lay in between. DNA of the CDR3: TGTGCCAGCAGTTGGGGCGGGGCGGAAGAGACCCAGTACTTC. It translates to CASSWGGAEETQYF.

The J gene is TRBJ2-3, the V gene TRBV7-9, with 9 nucleotides matching TRBD2. V was pared by 5 bases and J by 6 bases, with 6 bases of the junction left unmatched. Germline V gene sequence: CDR1 SEHNR, CDR2 FQNEAQ (reference sequence). The CDR3 is made up of 14 amino acids. Here the CDR3 reads CASSILAGLDTQYF. The DNA for the CDR3 is TGTGCCAGCAGCATCCTAGCGGGGTTGGATACGCAGTATTTT.

This chain connects TRBV18 to TRBJ2-3, with TRBD2 matching 8 bases. The junction had 22 bases not matched to a gene; V was cut back by 1 base and J by 4 bases. Germline V gives CDR1 KGHSH, CDR2 LQKENI. The CDR3 loop spans 21 amino acids. CDR3 coding DNA: TGTGCCAGCTCACCACTGTGGGGAACTGAAATATCAGCGGGGGCCCCAGATACGCAGTATTTT. It encodes CASSPLWGTEISAGAPDTQYF.

The chain links TRBV10-3 to TRBJ2-5, with TRBD1 matching over 9 bases. The CDR3 has 13 amino acids. Trimming at V came to 5 bases and at J to 5 bases, leaving 3 bases not matched to a gene. The germline CDR1 and CDR2 sequences are ENHRY and SYGVKD. The CDR3: CAISPTGGETQYF. For the CDR3, the DNA is TGTGCCATCAGTCCGACAGGGGGGGAGACCCAGTACTTC.

The chain has TRBV12-3 or TRBV12-4 and TRBJ2-7; no reliable D call. This CDR3 contains 12 residues. Trimming removed 7 bases from V and 3 bases from J, with 10 bases in between. CDR3 DNA: TGTGCCAGCACCAACGGAGACTACGAGCAGTACTTC. This gives the protein CASTNGDYEQYF.